This record concerns one TCR beta chain sequence. V lost 5 bases to trimming and J lost 4 bases; unmatched junction nucleotides: 6. This CDR3 comprises 14 residues. CDR1 SEHNR and CDR2 FQNEAQ come from the germline V gene (reference sequence). The data were obtained in a study of blood T cell repertoires in COVID-19. About the research overall: The cDNA or gDNA used as material had been derived from T cells, B-cell-depleted T cells, or PBMCs.

Data came from immunoSEQ multiplex PCR; TCRdb stores just in-frame clones and leaves some out. The table shows almost 300,000 clones, with nearly 90% occurring only once. Seattle-derived patients entered the study during active infection and were followed longitudinally. This TCR was recovered from a woman aged 30 to 39 with COVID-19, enrolled during active disease. The V gene is TRBV7-9, the J gene TRBJ2-5, with TRBD2 matching 8 bases. Sequencing was performed on peripheral blood. In DNA form, the CDR3 reads TGTGCCAGCAGCCAGCGGGGGACGACAGAGACCCAGTACTTC. Protein sequence: CASSQRGTTETQYF. Together with reference TRBV7-9 and TRBJ2-5, the CDR3 gives the full variable domain: DTGVSQNPRHKITKRGQNVTFRCDPISEHNRLYWYRQTLGQGPEFLTYFQNEAQLEKSRLLSDRFSAERPKGSFSTLEIQRTEQGDSAMYLCASSQRGTTETQYFGPGTRLLVL.